This T cell receptor (beta chain) derives from a study of radiation and T cells in renal cell carcinoma. Time point noted: baseline pretreatment blood. The treatment was: 15 Gy SBRT to primary tumor, nephrectomy 4 weeks later. Profiled with immunoSEQ multiplex PCR; TCRdb holds only in-frame clones, not every one. The sample shows 100,000 to 150,000 clones, approximately 78% of them seen only once. Trimming removed 5 bases at V and 4 bases at J, with 12 bases between. The CDR3 spans 13 residues. From germline, CDR1 is LNHDA and CDR2 SQIVND (reference sequence). Sequencing used blood, obtained from a patient whose treatment included radiotherapy and nephrectomy. V and J are TRBV19 and TRBJ2-7; the D call may be TRBD1 or TRBD2 (5 bases each). This clonotype was sampled from a woman in her sixties with renal cell carcinoma. CDR3 residues: CASSRGRGYEQYF. CDR3 coding DNA: TGTGCCAGTAGTCGGGGACGGGGATACGAGCAGTACTTC.